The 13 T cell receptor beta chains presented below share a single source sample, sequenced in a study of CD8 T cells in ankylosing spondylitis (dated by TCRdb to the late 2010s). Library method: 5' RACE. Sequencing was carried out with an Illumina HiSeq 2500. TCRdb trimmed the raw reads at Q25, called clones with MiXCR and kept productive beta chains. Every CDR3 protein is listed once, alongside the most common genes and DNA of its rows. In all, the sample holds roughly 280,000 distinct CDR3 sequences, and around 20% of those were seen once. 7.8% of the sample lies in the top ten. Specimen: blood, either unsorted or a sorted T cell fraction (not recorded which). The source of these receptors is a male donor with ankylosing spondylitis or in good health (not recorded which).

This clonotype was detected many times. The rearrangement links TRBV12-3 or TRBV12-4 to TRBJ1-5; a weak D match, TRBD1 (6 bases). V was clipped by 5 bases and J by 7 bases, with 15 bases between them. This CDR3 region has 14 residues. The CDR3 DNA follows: TGTGCCAGCAGTCCCACGACAGGACGGCAGCCCCAGCATTTT. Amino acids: CASSPTTGRQPQHF.

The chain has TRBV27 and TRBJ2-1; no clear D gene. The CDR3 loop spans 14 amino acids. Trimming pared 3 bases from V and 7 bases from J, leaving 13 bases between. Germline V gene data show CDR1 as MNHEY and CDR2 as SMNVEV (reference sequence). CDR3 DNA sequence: TGTGCCAGCAGTTTGGTTGGAGTGAGGAATGAGCAGTTCTTC. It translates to CASSLVGVRNEQFF.

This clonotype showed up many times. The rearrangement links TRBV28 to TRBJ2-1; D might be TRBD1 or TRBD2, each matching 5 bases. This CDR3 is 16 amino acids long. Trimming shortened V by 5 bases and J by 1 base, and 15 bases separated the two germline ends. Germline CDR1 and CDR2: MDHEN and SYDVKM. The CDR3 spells CASSPTLGVSYNEQFF. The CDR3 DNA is TGTGCCAGCAGTCCGACCTTGGGGGTGTCCTACAATGAGCAGTTCTTC.

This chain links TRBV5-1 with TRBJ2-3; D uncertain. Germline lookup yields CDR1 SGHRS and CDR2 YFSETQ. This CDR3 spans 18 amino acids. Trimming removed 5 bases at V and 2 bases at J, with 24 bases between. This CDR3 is CASSREPGERLNTDTQYF. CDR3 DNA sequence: TGCGCCAGCAGTAGAGAACCCGGAGAGCGCTTGAACACAGATACGCAGTATTTT.

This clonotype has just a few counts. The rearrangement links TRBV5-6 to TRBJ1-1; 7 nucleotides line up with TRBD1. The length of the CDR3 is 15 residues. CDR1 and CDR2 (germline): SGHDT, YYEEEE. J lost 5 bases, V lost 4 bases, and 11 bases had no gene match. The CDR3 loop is CASSRTGAQGTEAFF. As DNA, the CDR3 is TGTGCCAGCAGCCGAACAGGGGCCCAAGGGACTGAAGCTTTCTTT.

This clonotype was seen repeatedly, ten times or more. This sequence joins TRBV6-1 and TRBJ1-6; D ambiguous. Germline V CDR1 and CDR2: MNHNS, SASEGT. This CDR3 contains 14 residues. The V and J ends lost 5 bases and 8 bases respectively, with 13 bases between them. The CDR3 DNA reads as TGTGCCAGCAGTCGACGGGGTACGGATTCACCCCTCCACTTT. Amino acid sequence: CASSRRGTDSPLHF.

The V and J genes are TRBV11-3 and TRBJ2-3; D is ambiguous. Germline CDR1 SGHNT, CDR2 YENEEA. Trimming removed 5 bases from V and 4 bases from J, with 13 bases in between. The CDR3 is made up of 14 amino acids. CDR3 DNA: TGTGCCAGCAGCCCGACGCGACTGTCAGATACGCAGTATTTT. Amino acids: CASSPTRLSDTQYF. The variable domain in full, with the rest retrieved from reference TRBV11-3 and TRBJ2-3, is EAGVVQSPRYKIIEKKQPVAFWCNPISGHNTLYWYLQNLGQGPELLIRYENEEAVDDSQLPKDRFSAERLKGVDSTLKIQPAELGDSAVYLCASSPTRLSDTQYFGPGTRLTVL.

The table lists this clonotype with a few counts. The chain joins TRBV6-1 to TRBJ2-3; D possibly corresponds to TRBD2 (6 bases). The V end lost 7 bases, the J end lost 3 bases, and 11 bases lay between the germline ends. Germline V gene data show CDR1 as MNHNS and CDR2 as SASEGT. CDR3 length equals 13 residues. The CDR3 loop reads CASMASATDTQYF. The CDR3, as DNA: TGTGCCAGCATGGCTAGCGCTACAGATACGCAGTATTTT.

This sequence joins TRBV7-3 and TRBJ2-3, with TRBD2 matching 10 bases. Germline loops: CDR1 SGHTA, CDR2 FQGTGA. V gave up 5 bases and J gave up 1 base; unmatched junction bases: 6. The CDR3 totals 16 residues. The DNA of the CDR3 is TGTGCCAGCAGCACTCTAGCGGGGGCCGGCACAGATACGCAGTATTTT. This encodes CASSTLAGAGTDTQYF.

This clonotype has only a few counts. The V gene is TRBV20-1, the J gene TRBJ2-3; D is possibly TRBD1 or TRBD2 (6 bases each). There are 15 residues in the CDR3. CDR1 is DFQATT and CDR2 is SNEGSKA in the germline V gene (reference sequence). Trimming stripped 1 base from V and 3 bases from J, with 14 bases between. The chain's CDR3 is CSARGGALSTDTQYF. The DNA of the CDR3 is TGCAGTGCTAGAGGGGGGGCGTTATCGACAGATACGCAGTATTTT.

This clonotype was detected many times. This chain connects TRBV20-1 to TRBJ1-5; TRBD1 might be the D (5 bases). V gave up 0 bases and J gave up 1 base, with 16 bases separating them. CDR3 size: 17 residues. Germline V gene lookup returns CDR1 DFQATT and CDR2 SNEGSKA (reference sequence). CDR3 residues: CSARELGPGSSNQPQHF. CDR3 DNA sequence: TGCAGTGCTAGAGAATTGGGGCCGGGCAGCAGCAATCAGCCCCAGCATTTT.

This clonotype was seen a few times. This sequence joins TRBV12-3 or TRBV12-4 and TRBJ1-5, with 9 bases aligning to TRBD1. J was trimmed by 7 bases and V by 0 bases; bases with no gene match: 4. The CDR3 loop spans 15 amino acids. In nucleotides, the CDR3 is TGTGCCAGCAGTTTAGCGGGACAGGGAGAGCAGCCCCAGCATTTT. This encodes CASSLAGQGEQPQHF.

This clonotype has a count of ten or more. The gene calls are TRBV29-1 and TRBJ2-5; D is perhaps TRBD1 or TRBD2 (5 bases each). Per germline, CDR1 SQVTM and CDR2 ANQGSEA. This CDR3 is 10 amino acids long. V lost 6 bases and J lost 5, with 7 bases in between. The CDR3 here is CSVGAETQYF. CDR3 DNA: TGCAGCGTCGGGGCGGAGACCCAGTACTTC.